These 16 T cell receptor beta chains came from one sample sequenced in a study of identical twins. Via MiXCR, TCRdb re-called the 5' RACE reads, giving one row per CDR3 protein. The table records some 1,600,000 distinct CDR3 sequences, under 35% of them present only once. The specimen was cord blood. These receptors came from a newborn girl in good health.

V is TRBV3-1 and J is TRBJ2-3, with 10 nucleotides matching TRBD2. Germline CDR1 LGHDT, CDR2 YNNKEL (reference sequence). The V gene end was trimmed by 0 bases and the J gene end by 2 bases; junction bases not matched to a gene: 8. The CDR3 has 18 residues. The CDR3 nucleotides read TGTGCCAGCAGCCAAGATTTCGCTAGCGGGGGTGCCACAGATACGCAGTATTTT. It encodes CASSQDFASGGATDTQYF.

The genes are TRBV7-2 and TRBJ1-1, with TRBD1 identical over 7 bases. The V and J ends lost 1 base and 6 bases, in that order; junction bases with no gene match: 8. The germline gives CDR1 SGHTA, CDR2 FQGNSA. The CDR3 totals 15 residues. The chain's CDR3 is CASSLVGGGSSEAFF. The CDR3 region has the DNA TGTGCCAGCAGCTTAGTAGGGGGCGGGAGCTCTGAAGCTTTCTTT.

This clonotype was observed a handful of times. The germline gene is not matched at one end of the junction; a read error may be the cause. The chain has TRBV7-9 and TRBJ1-2; 7 nucleotides match TRBD1. There are 15 residues in the CDR3. Germline CDR1 SEHNR, CDR2 FQNEAQ (reference sequence). CDR3 region: CASSLRDSHNYGHTF. The CDR3 region has the DNA TGTGCCAGCAGCTTACGGGACAGTCATAACTATGGCCACACCTTC. Drawing the rest from reference TRBV7-9 and TRBJ1-2, the complete variable domain is DTGVSQNPRHKITKRGQNVTFRCDPISEHNRLYWYRQTLGQGPEFLTYFQNEAQLEKSRLLSDRFSAERPKGSFSTLEIQRTEQGDSAMYLCASSLRDSHNYGHTFGSGTRLTVV.

This clonotype occurred a few times. The V call is TRBV6-1, the J call TRBJ2-6; 7 bases are shared with TRBD1. Looked up from germline, CDR1 is MNHNS and CDR2 is SASEGT. This CDR3 region has 19 residues. The ends lost 4 bases at V and 0 bases at J; junction bases unmatched: 12. CDR3 in amino acids: CASSAVPGQPFSGANVLTF. Here the CDR3 DNA reads TGTGCCAGCAGTGCCGTTCCGGGACAGCCCTTCTCTGGGGCCAACGTCCTGACTTTC.

This rearrangement joins TRBV20-1 to TRBJ2-7; 8 positions agree with TRBD2. The CDR3 totals 16 residues. The germline CDR1 and CDR2 sequences are DFQATT and SNEGSKA (reference sequence). V trimming: 0 bases; J trimming: 2 bases; junction bases outside the gene matches: 9. CDR3 bases: TGCAGTGCTAGAGATTCAAGCGGGGGCCCCCCCTACGAGCAGTACTTC. Its protein is CSARDSSGGPPYEQYF.

The chain is built from TRBV7-2 and TRBJ2-1; D is ambiguous. V was trimmed by 3 bases and J by 10 bases, leaving 16 bases between them. Germline V CDR1 and CDR2: SGHTA, FQGNSA. This CDR3 contains 14 residues. DNA of the CDR3: TGTGCCAGCAGCTTGGCTCTCAGAACCTACGAGCAGTTCTTC. This translates into CASSLALRTYEQFF.

The genes are TRBV12-3 or TRBV12-4 and TRBJ1-1; D not resolved. V was trimmed by 8 bases and J by 8 bases, leaving 12 bases between them. The CDR3 totals 11 residues. CDR3 bases: TGTGCCAGCCAAATCGGCCGGGAAGCTTTCTTT. This translates into CASQIGREAFF.

The chain employs TRBV19 and TRBJ2-2; 9 positions match TRBD2. The CDR3 is made up of 18 amino acids. Trimming cost V 8 bases and J 6 bases; bases outside gene matches: 19. CDR1 is LNHDA, CDR2 SQIVND, per germline (reference sequence). The CDR3: CASSLLRIAGVLAGELFF. The DNA for the CDR3 is TGTGCCAGTTCACTACTCCGGATAGCGGGAGTCTTGGCCGGGGAGCTGTTTTTT.

The chain joins TRBV20-1 to TRBJ1-1; D is ambiguous. The CDR3 spans 13 residues. Trimming removed 2 bases from V and 3 bases from J, with 10 bases in between. Germline CDR1 reads DFQATT; CDR2 reads SNEGSKA (reference sequence). The CDR3: CSARRRRDTEAFF. The CDR3 region has the DNA TGCAGTGCTAGACGTCGGCGAGACACTGAAGCTTTCTTT.

The J gene is TRBJ2-3, the V gene TRBV3-1; 11 bases line up with TRBD2. The CDR3 covers 22 residues. Trimming cost V 2 bases and J 4 bases; bases outside gene matches: 23. Germline V gives CDR1 LGHDT, CDR2 YNNKEL (reference sequence). The CDR3 here is CASSQFDSRLAGFGGVPDTQYF. CDR3 sequence (DNA): TGTGCCAGCAGCCAATTCGACTCGCGACTAGCGGGATTTGGTGGTGTTCCAGATACGCAGTATTTT.

The gene calls are TRBV5-4 and TRBJ2-7; the match to TRBD2 covers 8 bases. Germline CDR1 SGHNT, CDR2 YYREEE (reference sequence). The V and J ends lost 9 bases and 4 bases, in that order; junction bases with no gene match: 9. This CDR3 contains 13 residues. CDR3: CAIYSAGAYEQYF. The CDR3 coding sequence is TGTGCCATCTATTCAGCGGGAGCTTACGAGCAGTACTTC. The whole variable domain, remainder taken from reference TRBV5-4 and TRBJ2-7, is ETGVTQSPTHLIKTRGQQVTLRCSSQSGHNTVSWYQQALGQGPQFIFQYYREEENGRGNFPPRFSGLQFPNYSSELNVNALELDDSALYLCAIYSAGAYEQYFGPGTRLTVT.

Remarks on this clonotype: At one end, the junction sequence differs from germline, possibly due to a read error. The CDR3 reads CASSLRQGGTGELFF. The CDR3 DNA sequence: TGTGCCAGCAGTTTAAGGCAGGGAGGCACCGGGGAGCTGTTTTTT. V is TRBV5-1 and J is TRBJ2-2, with D possibly TRBD2 on 6 matching bases. Germline-derived CDR1 and CDR2 are SGHRS and YFSETQ. The CDR3 spans 15 residues.

V gene TRBV7-6 combines with J gene TRBJ1-1; possible D gene TRBD1, 6 bases. Germline CDR1 reads SGHVS; CDR2 reads FNYEAQ. Trimming cost V 4 bases and J 0 bases, with 21 bases left between them. The CDR3 consists of 18 residues. The CDR3 loop reads CASSSYREGAFMNTEAFF. Written as DNA, the CDR3 is TGTGCCAGCAGCTCATACAGGGAAGGGGCCTTTATGAACACTGAAGCTTTCTTT.

This clonotype turned up a few times. CDR3 region: CASSQAGFTEAFF. The CDR3 DNA sequence: TGTGCCAGCAGCCAGGCAGGTTTCACTGAAGCTTTCTTT. The chain links TRBV3-1 to TRBJ1-1; D gene unclear. Germline V lookup: CDR1 LGHDT, CDR2 YNNKEL (reference sequence). The CDR3 consists of 13 residues. Deletions cut 3 bases from V and 4 bases from J, with 9 bases between.

V gene TRBV29-1 combines with J gene TRBJ1-1; 9 positions agree with TRBD1. Germline CDR1 and CDR2: SQVTM and ANQGSEA. This CDR3 is 13 amino acids long. V lost 6 bases, J lost 5 bases, and 7 bases stayed unmatched. CDR3 DNA: TGCAGCGTGAGGACAGGGGAAAAGACTGAAGCTTTCTTT. It yields the protein CSVRTGEKTEAFF.

Details on this clonotype: Without the conserved terminal phenylalanine or tryptophan, this CDR3 likely stems from a read error. The rearrangement joins TRBV20-1 to TRBJ2-1; 13 bases map to TRBD2. This CDR3 region has 15 residues. Germline V gene data show CDR1 as DFQATT and CDR2 as SNEGSKA (reference sequence). V lost 5 bases to trimming and J lost 3 bases; unmatched junction nucleotides: 4. In nucleotides, the CDR3 is TGCAGTGCTCGACTAGCGGGGGGCCTCTACAATGAGCAGTTCTAC. Encoded protein: CSARLAGGLYNEQFY.